The rows below give T cell receptor beta chains drawn from one sample of a study of blood T cell repertoires in COVID-19. TCRdb's copy holds only in-frame clones and misses some; the assay was immunoSEQ multiplex PCR. The sample records 250,000 to 300,000 clones, around 89% being singletons. The material sequenced was peripheral blood. The receptors come from a man in his forties with acute or convalescent COVID-19. Both conserved end residues are part of each CDR3. D genes are given only for firm matches. Only some rows state a clone size, as once, few, many or a class for expanded clones.

d_call clone_size j_call v_call cdr3_nt cdr3_aa
NA NA TRBJ2-2 TRBV9 TGTGCCAGCAGCGTAGTCGGGAGCCACTTTAACACCGGGGAGCTGTTTTTT CASSVVGSHFNTGELFF
NA NA TRBJ2-7 TRBV5-1 TGCGCCAGCAGCTTGGGGGCAGGGGGGTCAGGAGAGCAGTACTTC CASSLGAGGSGEQYF
NA NA TRBJ1-2 TRBV19 TGTGCCAGTAGTATAGTGGAGGGGCACGGTGGCTACACCTTC CASSIVEGHGGYTF
NA NA TRBJ1-2 TRBV5-1 TGCGCCAGCAGCTTGGTCCACCCGCGGGGCTACACCTTC CASSLVHPRGYTF
TRBD2 NA TRBJ2-6 TRBV30 TGTGCCTGGAGTGTGGGGGGGTCCGGGGCCAACGTCCTGACTTTC CAWSVGGSGANVLTF
NA NA TRBJ2-3 TRBV10-2 TGCGCCAGCAGTGAGTCTTGGGCTAGCACAGATACGCAGTATTTT CASSESWASTDTQYF
NA NA TRBJ1-5 TRBV10-3 TGTGCCACTTCCCCCCGTAAAGGAGGGGTGGAGGGCCAGCCCCAGCATTTT CATSPRKGGVEGQPQHF
TRBD1 NA TRBJ1-5 TRBV19 TGTGCCAGTAGTCCGAGACAGGGAAATCAGCCCCAGCATTTT CASSPRQGNQPQHF
NA NA TRBJ1-1 TRBV15 TGTGCCACCAGTAGGACGACAGTGAACACTGAAGCTTTCTTT CATSRTTVNTEAFF
NA few TRBJ2-2 TRBV2 TGTGCCAGCAGTGAAACACGGAACACCGGGGAGCTGTTTTTT CASSETRNTGELFF
NA NA TRBJ2-7 TRBV27 TGTGCCAGCAGTTTATACAGGACAGCTATCTCCTCCTCCTACGAGCAGTACTTC CASSLYRTAISSSYEQYF
NA NA TRBJ1-4 TRBV11-2 TGTGCCAGCAGCCTAGTCAGTGAAAAACTGTTTTTT CASSLVSEKLFF
NA NA TRBJ1-6 TRBV6-5 TGTGCCAGCAGTTCCACCGGGGGGTCACCCCTCCACTTT CASSSTGGSPLHF
TRBD2 NA TRBJ2-7 TRBV10-1 TGCGCCAGCGGCGGAGCGGGGGGTTTGGGCGAGCAGTACTTC CASGGAGGLGEQYF
TRBD2 NA TRBJ2-2 TRBV3-1/TRBV3-2 TGTGCCAGCAGCCAAGGTCGGGGGGCGAACACCGGGGAGCTGTTTTTT CASSQGRGANTGELFF
TRBD1 NA TRBJ2-2 TRBV5-5 TGTGCCAGCAGCTTGGCCCGGGGACAGGGACTAACCGGGGAGCTGTTTTTT CASSLARGQGLTGELFF
NA once TRBJ1-5 TRBV6-1 TGTGCCAGCAGTGACGAACAGAAAACCCTTCGACAGCCCCAGCATTTT CASSDEQKTLRQPQHF
TRBD1 NA TRBJ1-1 TRBV6-5 TGTGCCAGCAGTAACGGACAGGGGATAACTGAAGCTTTCTTT CASSNGQGITEAFF
NA NA TRBJ2-1 TRBV5-8 TGTGCCAGCAGTTCCTCCCTCCCGTTCTACAATGAGCAGTTCTTC CASSSSLPFYNEQFF
NA NA TRBJ2-1 TRBV18 TGTGCCAGCTCACCCCGTCGGAGGGTATCCGGTGATGAGCAGTTCTTC CASSPRRRVSGDEQFF
TRBD1 few TRBJ1-3 TRBV5-6 TGTGCCAGCAGCGCCCGGACAGGGTTGAGAAACACCATATATTTT CASSARTGLRNTIYF
TRBD1 NA TRBJ1-4 TRBV27 TGTGCCAGCAGCCTCTTCGGGACAGGGGGTGAAAAACTGTTTTTT CASSLFGTGGEKLFF
TRBD1 NA TRBJ1-6 TRBV5-5 TGTGCCAGCAGCTTGGTCGGGACAGGGATTTCACCCCTCCACTTT CASSLVGTGISPLHF
NA NA TRBJ1-1 TRBV29-1 TGCAGCGTTGTGTTAAACATGAACACTGAAGCTTTCTTT CSVVLNMNTEAFF
TRBD1 NA TRBJ2-4 TRBV27 TGTGCCAGCACCTCTACAGGGGGCGGAAACATTCAGTACTTC CASTSTGGGNIQYF
TRBD1 NA TRBJ1-1 TRBV2 TGTGCCAGCGGGACAGGGGGATGGACTGAAGCTTTCTTT CASGTGGWTEAFF
TRBD2 NA TRBJ2-3 TRBV7-8 TGTGCCAGCAGCAAGACTAGCGGAGATACGCAGTATTTT CASSKTSGDTQYF
TRBD1 NA TRBJ1-6 TRBV5-1 TGCGCCAGCAGCTTACAGGGGGCCCGGGCTAATTCACCCCTCCACTTT CASSLQGARANSPLHF
NA NA TRBJ1-6 TRBV30 TGTGCCTGGGGGGGGTTGAATAATTCACCCCTCCACTTT CAWGGLNNSPLHF
NA NA TRBJ1-5 TRBV2 TGTGCCAGCAGCTCGGACGGGAGACTTTATAGCAATCAGCCCCAGCATTTT CASSSDGRLYSNQPQHF
TRBD1 NA TRBJ1-1 TRBV3-1/TRBV3-2 TGTGCCAGCAGCCAAGAAGGCAGGGGGCAAGCTTTCTTT CASSQEGRGQAFF
TRBD2 once TRBJ2-7 TRBV7-9 TGTGCCAGCAGCTTAGGTCCTAGCGGGGGCCCCTACGAGCAGTACTTC CASSLGPSGGPYEQYF
TRBD1 NA TRBJ1-1 TRBV11-2 TGTGCCAGCAGCTATAGGGGGACAGACAACACTGAAGCTTTCTTT CASSYRGTDNTEAFF
TRBD1 NA TRBJ2-1 TRBV14 TGTGCCAGCAGCCACGACCTCGGGACAGGGGGGCTTGAGCAGTTCTTC CASSHDLGTGGLEQFF
NA NA TRBJ1-1 TRBV2 TGTGCCAGCAGTCAACAGTCCTGGATGACTGAAGCTTTCTTT CASSQQSWMTEAFF
NA once TRBJ1-2 TRBV11-2 TGTGCCAGCAGCGACGAGGGCAGGCGCTATGGCTACACCTTC CASSDEGRRYGYTF
NA NA TRBJ2-2 TRBV14 TGTGCCAGCAGCCAAGTCCCCGGGTGGGTCGCCGGGGAGCTGTTTTTT CASSQVPGWVAGELFF
NA once TRBJ2-7 TRBV4-1 TGCGCCAGCAGCCAAGGGGACATACCTTCCTACGAGCAGTACTTC CASSQGDIPSYEQYF
NA NA TRBJ2-3 TRBV5-4 TGTGCCAGCAGCTTTCAAGATACGCAGTATTTT CASSFQDTQYF
TRBD1 NA TRBJ2-3 TRBV10-1 TGCGCCAGCAGTGGTATGGACAGGGTGGGAGCAGATACGCAGTATTTT CASSGMDRVGADTQYF
NA NA TRBJ1-1 TRBV5-1 TGCGCCAGCAGCTTGGCCGGTGGTCGGAACACTGAAGCTTTCTTT CASSLAGGRNTEAFF